What follows describes a single TCR beta chain. Its recognized antigen is unknown. A much larger clone is a single base away; this may be a read error. The data belong to a study of glioma-infiltrating T cells (dated by TCRdb to the mid-2010s). Study-level background: Glioma tissue, non-neoplastic brain tissue and matched peripheral blood mononuclear cells were used as sources from which TCR alpha- and beta-chain repertoires were sequenced. Each tissue-infiltrating repertoire was compared with the same patient's peripheral blood repertoire to measure divergence between tissue and blood T-cell populations. Three low-grade glioma patients, roughly eight primary glioblastoma patients, and three non-glioma patients who contributed non-neoplastic brain tissue made up the paired cohort. The paper's findings and limits, for the study overall: Group comparisons rested on small numbers: three non-neoplastic, three low-grade glioma and fewer than ten glioblastoma patients. VJ-independent divergence between tissue and blood was below expectation in non-neoplastic patients but above expectation in all gliomas, especially low-grade gliomas. Very few CDR3 sequences were shared between tissue and blood, attributed to high CDR3 diversity and limited sampling.

CDR1 and CDR2 are drawn from the germline V gene: MDHEN, SYDVKM. V gives up 3 bases and J gives up 0 bases, and the segment between their germline ends measures 18 bases. From the cysteine up to the phenylalanine, the CDR3 has a length of 18 residues. The sequence is cut down to CDR3 DNA, 54 bases in frame from base 1. The iRepertoire nested amplicon-rescue multiplex PCR (arm-PCR) platform was used to amplify TCR alpha and beta CDR3 regions from RNA. For one-step reverse transcription and amplification, roughly 85-400 ng of tissue mRNA or PBMC total RNA was used as input. Following bead purification, Illumina adapters were added through a secondary multiplex PCR, and the libraries were then gel-purified between 200 and 400 bp. Internal 6-nucleotide barcodes were carried by the libraries and were used for demultiplexing. The libraries were sequenced on an Illumina MiSeq using 2x220 or 2x250 nucleotide paired-end reads. Concerning the study's data processing: FLASH 1.2.11 was used to merge paired reads, and BWA-MEM then aligned the reads to the GRCh37 human genome before TRA and TRB reads were extracted. V and J assignment used an IMGT-derived reference of cassette sequences and CDR3 motifs that included pseudogenes. Reads were translated in three frames, and productive CDR3s were defined as those with a C...FGXG motif and no stop codons. Unique combinations of V-J cassette pair and CDR3 amino acid sequence were defined as clonotypes. Reads were filtered by Hamming distance, thresholded by each sample's sequence error rate in mapped regions. Through fastp at Q25 and MiXCR, TCRdb rebuilt clones from the public reads, retaining in-frame beta chains. Merged by CDR3 protein, the rows form single entries marked with the most common genes and DNA. The V and J calls follow TCRdb's processing rather than the paper's. This sample holds about 210,000 distinct CDR3 sequences; 30% to 40% were observed only once. The ten top clones hold 20% of the sample.

The V gene is TRBV28 and the J gene is TRBJ2-4; the D match is possibly TRBD1 or TRBD2, with 6 bases aligned in each. The TCR originated in a human donor with low-grade glioma or glioblastoma, undergoing nonglioma brain surgery, or in good health (not recorded which). Sequencing was performed on glioma tissue, nonneoplastic brain tissue, or PBMCs (not recorded which). Here the CDR3 is given as CASSFKPRGGLAKNIQYF. The sequence in DNA is TGTGCCAGCAGTTTCAAGCCCAGAGGGGGGTTAGCCAAAAACATTCAGTACTTC.